These 21 T cell receptor beta chains were all obtained from the same sample, sequenced in a study of vaccination and CD4 T cells after COVID-19. Cultured CD4+ T cell DNA underwent sequencing with the Oncomine TCR Beta short-read assay. TCRdb reprocessed the PCR reads with MiXCR, giving one entry per CDR3 protein. The table lists some 10,000 distinct CDR3 sequences, around 69% of them singletons, with around two fifths in the top ten. Treatment meaning: approximately nine-day PBMC culture with coronavirus spike peptide pools or control peptides (ViraFEST assay). What these receptors recognize is not known. Sequenced material: CD4+ T cells from blood, cultured in vitro. These TCRs come from a human donor who had recovered from COVID-19.

The chain combines TRBV5-1 with TRBJ1-1, with 10 bases lining up with TRBD1. The germline V gene encodes CDR1 SGHRS and CDR2 YFSETQ. The CDR3 totals 14 residues. V lost 3 bases to trimming and J lost 7 bases; unmatched junction nucleotides: 6. In nucleotides, the CDR3 is TGCGCCAGCAGCTCGTCCCGGGACAGGGGTGAAGCTTTCTTT. It translates to CASSSSRDRGEAFF.

V usage is TRBV6-1 and J usage is TRBJ1-1; D uncertain. Between the trimmed V and J ends, which lost 6 bases and 1 base, there was a span of 3 bases. Germline CDR1 is MNHNS and CDR2 is SASEGT. The CDR3 runs to 11 residues. Here the CDR3 reads CASSKNTEAFF. The CDR3 coding sequence is TGTGCCAGCAGCAAGAACACTGAAGCTTTCTTT.

The CDR3 region is CASSLRGRHGYTF. The CDR3 DNA follows: TGTGCCAGCAGTTTAAGAGGGAGACATGGCTACACCTTC. J is TRBJ1-2 and V is TRBV28; D gene unclear. CDR3 length: 13 amino acids. V lost 2 bases to trimming and J lost 6 bases, with 10 bases between them. Germline V CDR1 and CDR2: MDHEN, SYDVKM.

V gene TRBV6-2 or TRBV6-3 combines with J gene TRBJ1-2; tentative D call: TRBD1 (5 bases). V was trimmed by 6 bases and J by 8 bases, leaving 13 bases between them. The germline CDR1 and CDR2 sequences are MNHEY and SVGEGT. The CDR3 length is 12 residues. The CDR3 region has the DNA TGTGCCAGCAGGAGGGGTTCGGAAGGCTACACCTTC. Its protein is CASRRGSEGYTF.

The chain links TRBV2 to TRBJ1-1, with D possibly being TRBD1 (5 bases). The CDR3 has 14 residues. Germline V lookup: CDR1 SNHLY, CDR2 FYNNEI. Trimming took off 7 bases at V and 8 bases at J, with 20 bases between the two ends. The CDR3 DNA follows: TGTGCCAGCACTTCTCGGGCCCAGGGACCCGAAGCTTTCTTT. Translating gives CASTSRAQGPEAFF. Full variable domain (rest looked up from reference TRBV2 and TRBJ1-1): EPEVTQTPSHQVTQMGQEVILRCVPISNHLYFYWYRQILGQKVEFLVSFYNNEISEKSEIFDDQFSVERPDGSNFTLKIRSTKLEDSAMYFCASTSRAQGPEAFFGQGTRLTVV.

This clonotype was seen more than once but under ten times. V gene TRBV27 combines with J gene TRBJ2-2; 7 positions agree with TRBD1. The V segment lost 4 bases and the J segment 3 bases; nucleotides outside the gene matches: 5. CDR1 and CDR2 (germline): MNHEY, SMNVEV (reference sequence). The CDR3 contains 15 residues. The CDR3 coding sequence is TGTGCCAGCAGTTCCGGAGACAGGGACACCGGGGAGCTGTTTTTT. Its protein is CASSSGDRDTGELFF.

The V gene is TRBV25-1, the J gene TRBJ2-7; tentative D call: TRBD1 (5 bases). Germline CDR1 is MGHDK and CDR2 is SYGVNS. The CDR3 contains 12 residues. V was trimmed by 4 bases and J by 8 bases, leaving 12 bases between them. CDR3 loop: CASSGGPSKQYF. CDR3 sequence (DNA): TGTGCCAGCAGTGGGGGCCCTTCGAAGCAGTACTTC.

The chain recombines TRBV7-9 with TRBJ2-5; D not resolved. The V end was cut by 3 bases, the J end by 2 bases, with 10 bases between. CDR1 and CDR2 from the germline V gene are SEHNR and FQNEAQ (reference sequence). The CDR3 is made up of 14 amino acids. The CDR3 spells CASSLDHTQETQYF. DNA of the CDR3: TGTGCCAGCAGCTTGGATCACACACAAGAGACCCAGTACTTC.

The chain links TRBV6-1 to TRBJ1-1, with a tentative D call TRBD1 (5 bases). The CDR3 spans 14 residues. V lost 8 bases and J lost 4, with 17 bases in between. Germline loops: CDR1 MNHNS, CDR2 SASEGT. This chain's CDR3 is CASHQGRLGTEAFF. For the CDR3, the DNA is TGTGCCAGCCACCAGGGACGACTGGGCACTGAAGCTTTCTTT.

The chain joins TRBV20-1 to TRBJ1-2; D possibly corresponds to TRBD1 (6 bases). This CDR3 contains 14 residues. The V gene's germline CDR1 is DFQATT and CDR2 SNEGSKA (reference sequence). V lost 6 bases, J lost 2 bases, and 16 bases lay in between. The CDR3 DNA follows: TGCAGTGCAAAACAGGGTATATTAAACTATGGCTACACCTTC. It yields the protein CSAKQGILNYGYTF.

Remarks on this clonotype: The junction departs from the called germline gene at one end, perhaps through a read error. The chain's CDR3 is CATGGGPQLQHF. The CDR3 DNA sequence: TGTGCCACGGGGGGTGGTCCCCAGCTCCAGCATTTT. The chain uses TRBV24-1 and TRBJ1-5, with D possibly being TRBD1 (5 bases). In germline, CDR1 is KGHDR, CDR2 SFDVKD. This CDR3 comprises 12 residues.

The V call is TRBV11-2, the J call TRBJ2-5, with TRBD1 identical over 7 bases. V shed 9 bases and J 7 bases; nucleotides not matched to a gene: 17. In germline, CDR1 is SGHAT, CDR2 FQNNGV. The CDR3 runs 15 residues. CDR3 sequence: CASSLIGQAPGTQYF. The CDR3 region has the DNA TGTGCCAGTAGCCTAATCGGACAGGCCCCAGGGACCCAGTACTTC. The entire variable domain, with the rest obtained from reference TRBV11-2 and TRBJ2-5, is as follows: EAGVAQSPRYKIIEKRQSVAFWCNPISGHATLYWYQQILGQGPKLLIQFQNNGVVDDSQLPKDRFSAERLKGVDSTLKIQPAKLEDSAVYLCASSLIGQAPGTQYFGPGTRLLVL.

This clonotype was counted once. J is TRBJ1-2 and V is TRBV2; 11 bases agree with TRBD1. Trimming removed 7 bases from V and 7 bases from J; junction bases left unmatched: 5. The CDR3 is made up of 13 amino acids. CDR1 and CDR2 (germline): SNHLY, FYNNEI. The chain's CDR3 is CASTWTGGSGYTF. CDR3 DNA sequence: TGTGCCAGCACTTGGACAGGGGGCAGTGGCTACACCTTC.

The rearrangement links TRBV9 to TRBJ2-5, with 7 bases matching TRBD2. V lost 0 bases, J lost 5 bases, and 7 bases stayed unmatched. The CDR3 runs to 15 residues. CDR1 is SGDLS, CDR2 YYNGEE, per germline. CDR3 sequence reads: CASSVGAGEGETQYF. CDR3 bases: TGTGCCAGCAGCGTAGGGGCGGGAGAGGGTGAGACCCAGTACTTC. The complete variable domain, with remaining parts taken from reference TRBV9 and TRBJ2-5, reads DSGVTQTPKHLITATGQRVTLRCSPRSGDLSVYWYQQSLDQGLQFLIQYYNGEERAKGNILERFSAQQFPDLHSELNLSSLELGDSALYFCASSVGAGEGETQYFGPGTRLLVL.

The chain employs TRBV24-1 and TRBJ2-3; possible D gene TRBD1, 7 bases. The CDR3 consists of 15 residues. Germline CDR1 and CDR2: KGHDR and SFDVKD. The V and J ends lost 1 base and 6 bases respectively, with 13 bases between them. This chain's CDR3 is CATSDFSTGRDTQYF. The CDR3 nucleotides read TGTGCCACCAGTGATTTTTCGACAGGGAGGGATACGCAGTATTTT.

The gene calls are TRBV20-1 and TRBJ2-7; D call uncertain. Between the trimmed V and J ends, which lost 6 bases and 2 bases, there was a span of 11 bases. The CDR3 length is 12 residues. CDR1 and CDR2 from the germline V gene are DFQATT and SNEGSKA (reference sequence). The CDR3 reads CSAQDLTYEQYF. For the CDR3, the DNA is TGCAGTGCCCAAGACCTCACCTACGAGCAGTACTTC.

The V call is TRBV7-2, the J call TRBJ1-5, with 7 bases identical to TRBD1. Germline V gene data show CDR1 as SGHTA and CDR2 as FQGNSA. The junction had 6 bases not matched to a gene; V was cut back by 0 bases and J by 4 bases. This CDR3 contains 16 residues. CDR3 sequence reads: CASSLAGRGLNQPQHF. CDR3 DNA: TGTGCCAGCAGCTTAGCGGGGAGGGGGCTAAATCAGCCCCAGCATTTT.

The rearrangement links TRBV6-1 to TRBJ2-3; either TRBD1 or TRBD2 may supply D (6 bases each). The CDR3 is 14 residues long. Trimming removed 8 bases from V and 10 bases from J, with 22 bases in between. Germline V gene data show CDR1 as MNHNS and CDR2 as SASEGT. The CDR3 nucleotides are TGTGCCAGCCGGCTTCGTGGGGGCGGGAACGCGCAGTATTTT. It codes for CASRLRGGGNAQYF.

This clonotype is large (0.1 to 1%). This chain joins TRBV24-1 and TRBJ2-3; D gene unclear. V lost 4 bases, J lost 4 bases, and 14 bases lay in between. CDR3 size: 15 residues. Germline CDR1 is KGHDR and CDR2 is SFDVKD. Here the CDR3 DNA reads TGTGCCACCAGTGACCCTACAGCTGGGTCAGATACGCAGTATTTT. This translates into CATSDPTAGSDTQYF.

The gene calls are TRBV9 and TRBJ2-7, with D perhaps TRBD2 (6 bases). Trimming removed 4 bases from V and 6 bases from J, with 20 bases in between. From germline, CDR1 is SGDLS and CDR2 YYNGEE. This CDR3 comprises 15 residues. DNA for the CDR3: TGTGCCAGCAGCCCCTTCGAAACGGGAGTGGGCGAGCAGTACTTC. This sequence encodes CASSPFETGVGEQYF.

The rearrangement uses TRBV7-3 and TRBJ2-7, with 12 bases identical to TRBD2. The junction had 3 bases not matched to a gene; V was cut back by 6 bases and J by 3 bases. This CDR3 is built from 14 residues. Germline CDR1 is SGHTA and CDR2 is FQGTGA. The CDR3 here is CASRLTSGSYEQYF. The CDR3 coding sequence is TGTGCCAGCAGGTTGACTAGCGGGAGCTACGAGCAGTACTTC. The full variable domain, completed using reference TRBV7-3 and TRBJ2-7, is GAGVSQTPSNKVTEKGKYVELRCDPISGHTALYWYRQSLGQGPEFLIYFQGTGAADDSGLPNDRFFAVRPEGSVSTLKIQRTERGDSAVYLCASRLTSGSYEQYFGPGTRLTVT.